These T cell receptor beta chains were read from a single sample in a study of blood T cell repertoires in COVID-19. Sequenced by immunoSEQ multiplex PCR; TCRdb stores in-frame clones only, minus some. The sample has about 130,000 clones; over 75% are singletons. The sequencing input was peripheral blood. The receptor source for this set is a woman older than 75 with acute or convalescent COVID-19. CDR3s include the opening cysteine and the closing phenylalanine or tryptophan. The order of the fields is clone size, V gene, J gene, D gene, CDR3 DNA, CDR3 protein. The D gene is left open where the match is weak. Not all rows give a size; the values are once, few, many and, for expanded clones, a class.

>.|TRBV4-2|TRBJ1-2|.
TGTGCCAGCAGCCACCAGGGGCCGCCCTATGGCTACACCTTC
CASSHQGPPYGYTF
>.|TRBV5-4|TRBJ2-7|TRBD2
TGTGCCAGCAGCTTACCCGCGGGGGGGGGCGACACGACCTACGAGCAGTACTTC
CASSLPAGGGDTTYEQYF
>.|TRBV6-5|TRBJ2-1|TRBD2
TGTGCCAGCAGTTACTCTAGCGGGGGGGCCCATGGCGAGCAGTTCTTC
CASSYSSGGAHGEQFF
>.|TRBV10-3|TRBJ1-5|.
TGTGCCGCGGGCGGGACCCTCTATAGCAATCAGCCCCAGCATTTT
CAAGGTLYSNQPQHF
>.|TRBV2|TRBJ1-1|.
TGTGCCAGCAGAAAGGACAGGAACACTGAAGCTTTCTTT
CASRKDRNTEAFF
>.|TRBV19|TRBJ1-5|TRBD1
TGTGCCAGTAGTAGCCAGGGGGTTGGCAATCAGCCCCAGCATTTT
CASSSQGVGNQPQHF
>once|TRBV7-3|TRBJ2-3|.
TGTGCCAGTTCCTTCGGACTGATCACAGATACGCAGTATTTT
CASSFGLITDTQYF
>.|TRBV11-2|TRBJ2-1|TRBD1
TGTGCCAGCAGCCCGGGACAGCTATCCTACAATGAGCAGTTCTTC
CASSPGQLSYNEQFF
>few|TRBV5-5|TRBJ1-3|.
TGTGCCAGCTCCTTCGAGGGAAACACCATATATTTT
CASSFEGNTIYF
>.|TRBV6-6|TRBJ1-2|.
TGTGCCAGCAGTTACTCCGGGGTCTCAGTCACGTATGGCTACACCTTC
CASSYSGVSVTYGYTF
>once|TRBV19|TRBJ2-3|TRBD1
TGTGCCAGTAGCGACCCGGGACAGGGGCGTCGGGATACGCAGTATTTT
CASSDPGQGRRDTQYF
>.|TRBV4-1|TRBJ2-2|.
TGCGCCAGCAGCCAAGATACTACCAGGGCCGGGGAGCTGTTTTTT
CASSQDTTRAGELFF
>once|TRBV18|TRBJ2-7|TRBD1
TGTGCCAGCTCACCAAGGGACAGGGGCCGGACCTACGAGCAGTACTTC
CASSPRDRGRTYEQYF
>once|TRBV19|TRBJ1-2|.
TGTGCCAGCGAGGGAACGGGGGGGTATAGCTATGGCTACACCTTC
CASEGTGGYSYGYTF
>few|TRBV5-1|TRBJ1-1|.
TGCGCCAGCAGCTCTTCCCCGGGGGGCACGAACACTGAAGCTTTCTTT
CASSSSPGGTNTEAFF
>.|TRBV3-1/TRBV3-2|TRBJ1-2|.
TGTGCCAGCAGCCAAGACTGGACGGGGGTCTATGGCTACACCTTC
CASSQDWTGVYGYTF
>.|TRBV27|TRBJ2-6|.
TGTGCCAGCAGTCCGGGACAATACTCTGGGGCCAACGTCCTGACTTTC
CASSPGQYSGANVLTF
>.|TRBV15|TRBJ2-7|.
TGTGCCACCAGCAGAGATCCACTTACCGCGCGGGCCACCTACGAGCAGTACTTC
CATSRDPLTARATYEQYF
>.|TRBV6-5|TRBJ2-1|.
TGTGCCAGCAGTTCGGGTCAGAGCTCCTACAATGAGCAGTTCTTC
CASSSGQSSYNEQFF
>.|TRBV27|TRBJ1-3|.
TGTGCCAGCAGTTTAGCCGGGTCTGGAAACACCATATATTTT
CASSLAGSGNTIYF
>.|TRBV6-5|TRBJ1-1|.
TGTGCCAGCAGCCCAAACACTGAAGCTTTCTTT
CASSPNTEAFF
>.|TRBV12-3/TRBV12-4|TRBJ2-7|.
TGTGCCAGCAGTGGGGGGGGCTCGGGCGAGCAGTACTTC
CASSGGGSGEQYF
>.|TRBV4-2|TRBJ1-6|TRBD1
TGTGCCAGCAGCCCGAAGGGACAGGGGAAGTATTCACCCCTCCACTTT
CASSPKGQGKYSPLHF
>.|TRBV6-5|TRBJ1-1|.
TGTGCCAGCAGGAAGCAAGCGAACACTGAAGCTTTCTTT
CASRKQANTEAFF
>.|TRBV4-1|TRBJ2-3|TRBD2
TGCGCCAGCAGCCAAGGAGCAGCGGGGGGGCCGCGCACAGATACGCAGTATTTT
CASSQGAAGGPRTDTQYF
>once|TRBV3-1/TRBV3-2|TRBJ1-1|.
TGTGCCAGCAGCCGCGATAACACTGAAGCTTTCTTT
CASSRDNTEAFF
>.|TRBV5-1|TRBJ2-5|TRBD1
TGCGCCAGCAGCTTTCTAGGGACAGGAGAGGAGACCCAGTACTTC
CASSFLGTGEETQYF